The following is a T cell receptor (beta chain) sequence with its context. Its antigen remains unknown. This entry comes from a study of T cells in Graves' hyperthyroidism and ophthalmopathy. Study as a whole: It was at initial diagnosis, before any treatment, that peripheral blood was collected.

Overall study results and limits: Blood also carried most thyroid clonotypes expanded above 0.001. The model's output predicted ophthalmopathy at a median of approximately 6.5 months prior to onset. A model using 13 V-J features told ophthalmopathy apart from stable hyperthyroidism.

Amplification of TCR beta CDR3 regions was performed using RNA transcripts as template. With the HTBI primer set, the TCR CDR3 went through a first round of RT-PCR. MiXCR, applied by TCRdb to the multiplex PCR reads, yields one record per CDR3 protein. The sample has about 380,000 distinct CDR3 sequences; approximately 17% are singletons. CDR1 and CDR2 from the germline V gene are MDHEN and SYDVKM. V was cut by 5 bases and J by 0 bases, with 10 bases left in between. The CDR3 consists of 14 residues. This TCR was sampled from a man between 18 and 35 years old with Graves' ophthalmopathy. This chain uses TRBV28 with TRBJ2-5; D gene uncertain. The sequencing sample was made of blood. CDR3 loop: CASSPPDNQETQYF. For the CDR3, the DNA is TGTGCCAGCAGTCCCCCTGACAACCAAGAGACCCAGTACTTC.